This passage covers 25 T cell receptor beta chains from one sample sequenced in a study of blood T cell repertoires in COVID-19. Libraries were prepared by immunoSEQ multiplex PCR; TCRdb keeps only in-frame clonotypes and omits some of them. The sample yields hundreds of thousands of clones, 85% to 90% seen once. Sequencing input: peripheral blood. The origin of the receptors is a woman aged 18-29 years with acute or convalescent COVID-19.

The DNA of the CDR3 is TGTGCCAGCAAGGCCCAGGGGCCAGGAGGCTACACCTTC. As protein: CASKAQGPGGYTF. The chain recombines TRBV2 with TRBJ1-2; D might be TRBD1 (6 bases). The CDR3 has 13 amino acids. Germline V gives CDR1 SNHLY, CDR2 FYNNEI. V lost 7 bases and J lost 8, with 17 bases in between.

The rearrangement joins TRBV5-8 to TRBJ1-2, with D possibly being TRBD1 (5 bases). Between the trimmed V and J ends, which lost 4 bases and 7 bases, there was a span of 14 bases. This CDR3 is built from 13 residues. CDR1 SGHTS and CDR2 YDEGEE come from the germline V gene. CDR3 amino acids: CASSPTGVVGYTF. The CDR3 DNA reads TGTGCCAGCAGCCCGACGGGGGTGGTTGGCTACACCTTC.

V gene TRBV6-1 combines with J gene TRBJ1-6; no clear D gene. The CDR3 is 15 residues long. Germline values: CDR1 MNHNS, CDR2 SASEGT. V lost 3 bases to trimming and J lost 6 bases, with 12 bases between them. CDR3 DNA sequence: TGTGCCAGCAGTGACCCCTGGGCCCTTAATTCACCCCTCCACTTT. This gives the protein CASSDPWALNSPLHF.

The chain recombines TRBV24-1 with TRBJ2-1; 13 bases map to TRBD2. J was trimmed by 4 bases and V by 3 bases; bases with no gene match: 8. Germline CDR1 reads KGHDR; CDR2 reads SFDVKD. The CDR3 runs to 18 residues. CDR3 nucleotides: TGTGCCACCAGTGATACGCGAGGGACTAGCGGGACGTACAATGAGCAGTTCTTC. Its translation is CATSDTRGTSGTYNEQFF.

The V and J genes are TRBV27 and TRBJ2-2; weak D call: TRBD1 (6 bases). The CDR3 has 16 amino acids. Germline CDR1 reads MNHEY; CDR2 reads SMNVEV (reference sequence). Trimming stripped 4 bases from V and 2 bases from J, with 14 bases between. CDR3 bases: TGTGCCAGCAGTTCTAGGCGGACAGCAAACACCGGGGAGCTGTTTTTT. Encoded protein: CASSSRRTANTGELFF.

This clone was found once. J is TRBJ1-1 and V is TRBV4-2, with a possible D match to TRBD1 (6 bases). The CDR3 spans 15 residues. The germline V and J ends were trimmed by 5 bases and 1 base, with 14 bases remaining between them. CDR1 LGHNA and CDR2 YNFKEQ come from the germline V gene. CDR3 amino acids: CASSVTGTSNTEAFF. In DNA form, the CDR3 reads TGTGCCAGCAGCGTCACCGGGACATCGAACACTGAAGCTTTCTTT.

The CDR3: CASSLTYQGSEQYF. The CDR3 region has the DNA TGTGCCAGCAGCTTAACGTACCAGGGAAGCGAGCAGTACTTC. The chain employs TRBV7-3 and TRBJ2-7, with D maybe TRBD1 (5 bases). Germline loops: CDR1 SGHTA, CDR2 FQGTGA. The germline V and J ends were trimmed by 0 bases and 6 bases, with 12 bases remaining between them. This CDR3 has 14 amino acids.

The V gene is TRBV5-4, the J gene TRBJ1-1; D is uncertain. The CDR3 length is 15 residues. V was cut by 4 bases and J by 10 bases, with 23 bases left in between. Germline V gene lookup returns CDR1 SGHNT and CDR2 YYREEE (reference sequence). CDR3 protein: CASSPPFVEGWGAFF. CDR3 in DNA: TGTGCCAGCAGCCCTCCCTTTGTTGAGGGATGGGGAGCTTTCTTT.

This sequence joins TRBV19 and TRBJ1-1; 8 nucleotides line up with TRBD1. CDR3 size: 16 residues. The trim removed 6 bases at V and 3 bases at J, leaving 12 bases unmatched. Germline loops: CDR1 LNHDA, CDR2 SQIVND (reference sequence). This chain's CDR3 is CASSPLPGQGDTEAFF. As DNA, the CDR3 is TGTGCCAGTAGCCCCCTCCCAGGACAGGGCGACACTGAAGCTTTCTTT.

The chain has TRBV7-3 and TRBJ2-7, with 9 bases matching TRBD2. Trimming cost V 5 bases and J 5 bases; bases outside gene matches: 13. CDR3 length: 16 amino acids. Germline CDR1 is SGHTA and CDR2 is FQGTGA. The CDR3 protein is CASSTTPGLAMHEQYF. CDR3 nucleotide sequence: TGTGCCAGCAGCACCACCCCCGGACTAGCGATGCACGAGCAGTACTTC.

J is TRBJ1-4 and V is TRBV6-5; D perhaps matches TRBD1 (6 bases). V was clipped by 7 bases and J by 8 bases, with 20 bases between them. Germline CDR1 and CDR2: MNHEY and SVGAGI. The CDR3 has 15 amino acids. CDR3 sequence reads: CASKLQGQGSEKLFF. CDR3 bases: TGTGCCAGCAAGCTTCAGGGGCAAGGGTCGGAAAAACTGTTTTTT.

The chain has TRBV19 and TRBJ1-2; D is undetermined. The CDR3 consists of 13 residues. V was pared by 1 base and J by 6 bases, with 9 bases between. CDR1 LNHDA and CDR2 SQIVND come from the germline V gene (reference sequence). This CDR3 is CASSIVGRDGYTF. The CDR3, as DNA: TGTGCCAGTAGTATAGTCGGGAGGGATGGCTACACCTTC. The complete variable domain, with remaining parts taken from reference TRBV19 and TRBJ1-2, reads DGGITQSPKYLFRKEGQNVTLSCEQNLNHDAMYWYRQDPGQGLRLIYYSQIVNDFQKGDIAEGYSVSREKKESFPLTVTSAQKNPTAFYLCASSIVGRDGYTFGSGTRLTVV.

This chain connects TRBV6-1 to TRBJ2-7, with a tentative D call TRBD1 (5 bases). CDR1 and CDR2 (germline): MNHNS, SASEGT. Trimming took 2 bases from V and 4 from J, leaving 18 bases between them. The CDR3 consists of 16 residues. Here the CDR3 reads CASSETGPPSLYEQYF. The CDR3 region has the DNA TGTGCCAGCAGTGAAACAGGCCCGCCTTCCCTTTACGAGCAGTACTTC.

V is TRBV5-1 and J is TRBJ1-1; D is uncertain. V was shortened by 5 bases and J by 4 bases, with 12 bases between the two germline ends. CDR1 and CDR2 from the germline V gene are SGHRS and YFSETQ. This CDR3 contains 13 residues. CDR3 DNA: TGCGCCAGCAGTCAGGCTCTGGGCACTGAAGCTTTCTTT. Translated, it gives CASSQALGTEAFF.

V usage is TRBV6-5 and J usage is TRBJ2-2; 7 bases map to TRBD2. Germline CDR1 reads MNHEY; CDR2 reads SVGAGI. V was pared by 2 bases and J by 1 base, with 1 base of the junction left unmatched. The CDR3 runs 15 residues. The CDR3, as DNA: TGTGCCAGCAGTTACCGGGGGGAGAACACCGGGGAGCTGTTTTTT. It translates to CASSYRGENTGELFF.

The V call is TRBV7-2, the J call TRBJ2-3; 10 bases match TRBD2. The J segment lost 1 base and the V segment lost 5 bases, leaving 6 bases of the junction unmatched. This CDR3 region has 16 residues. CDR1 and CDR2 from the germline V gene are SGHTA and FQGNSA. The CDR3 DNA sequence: TGTGCCAGCAGCCCCCGGGGGACTAGCGGCACAGATACGCAGTATTTT. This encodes CASSPRGTSGTDTQYF. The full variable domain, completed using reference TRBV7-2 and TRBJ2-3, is GAGVSQSPSNKVTEKGKDVELRCDPISGHTALYWYRQSLGQGLEFLIYFQGNSAPDKSGLPSDRFSAERTGGSVSTLTIQRTQQEDSAVYLCASSPRGTSGTDTQYFGPGTRLTVL.

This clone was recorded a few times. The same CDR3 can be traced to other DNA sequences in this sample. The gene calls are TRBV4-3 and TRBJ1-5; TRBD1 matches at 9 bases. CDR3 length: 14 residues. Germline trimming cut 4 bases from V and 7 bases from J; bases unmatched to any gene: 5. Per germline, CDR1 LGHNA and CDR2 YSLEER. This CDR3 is CASSRTGGGQPQHF. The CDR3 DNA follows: TGCGCCAGCAGCCGAACAGGGGGCGGGCAGCCCCAGCATTTT.

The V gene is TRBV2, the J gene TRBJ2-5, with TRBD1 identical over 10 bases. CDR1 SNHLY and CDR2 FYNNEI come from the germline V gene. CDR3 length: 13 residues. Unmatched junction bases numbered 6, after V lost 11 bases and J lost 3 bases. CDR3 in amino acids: CAGGTGVKETQYF. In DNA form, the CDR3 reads TGTGCCGGGGGGACAGGGGTAAAAGAGACCCAGTACTTC.

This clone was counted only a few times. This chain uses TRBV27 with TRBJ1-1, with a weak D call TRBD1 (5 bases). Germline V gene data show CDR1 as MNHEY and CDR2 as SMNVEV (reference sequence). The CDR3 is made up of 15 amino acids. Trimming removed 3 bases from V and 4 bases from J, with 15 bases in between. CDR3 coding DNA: TGTGCCAGCAGTTTCTCCCCCCGGGGGGTCACTGAAGCTTTCTTT. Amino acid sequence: CASSFSPRGVTEAFF.

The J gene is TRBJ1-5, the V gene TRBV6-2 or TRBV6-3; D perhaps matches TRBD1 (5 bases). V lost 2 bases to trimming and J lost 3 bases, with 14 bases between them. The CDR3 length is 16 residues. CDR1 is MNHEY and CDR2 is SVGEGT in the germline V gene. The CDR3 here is CASSYISVRVNQPQHF. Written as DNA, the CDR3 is TGTGCCAGCAGTTACATTTCGGTCAGGGTCAATCAGCCCCAGCATTTT.

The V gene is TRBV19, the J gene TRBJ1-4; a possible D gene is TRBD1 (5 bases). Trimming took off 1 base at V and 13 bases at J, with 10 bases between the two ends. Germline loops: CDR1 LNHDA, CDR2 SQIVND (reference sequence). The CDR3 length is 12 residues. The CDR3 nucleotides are TGTGCCAGTAGTATAGGACGGGGGGGACTGTTTTTT. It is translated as CASSIGRGGLFF.

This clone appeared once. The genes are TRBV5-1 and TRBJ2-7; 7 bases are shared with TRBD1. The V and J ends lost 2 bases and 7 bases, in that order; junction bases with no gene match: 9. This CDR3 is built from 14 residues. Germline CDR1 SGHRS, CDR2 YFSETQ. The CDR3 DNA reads TGCGCCAGCAGCTTCGGGACAGAGGGGATGGAGCAGTACTTC. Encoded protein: CASSFGTEGMEQYF.

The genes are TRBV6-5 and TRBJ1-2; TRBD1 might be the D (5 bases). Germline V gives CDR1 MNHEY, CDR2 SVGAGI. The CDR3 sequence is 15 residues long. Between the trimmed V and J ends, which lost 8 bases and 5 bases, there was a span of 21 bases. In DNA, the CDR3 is TGTGCCAGCTATGGTTTTACGGGGGAGGATTATGGCTACACCTTC. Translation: CASYGFTGEDYGYTF.

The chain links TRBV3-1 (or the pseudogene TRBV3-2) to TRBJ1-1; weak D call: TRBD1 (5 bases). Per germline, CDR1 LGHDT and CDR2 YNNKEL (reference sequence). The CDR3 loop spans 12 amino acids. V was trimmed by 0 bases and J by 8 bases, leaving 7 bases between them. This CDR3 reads CASSQDGGEAFF. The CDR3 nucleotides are TGTGCCAGCAGCCAAGATGGGGGGGAAGCTTTCTTT.

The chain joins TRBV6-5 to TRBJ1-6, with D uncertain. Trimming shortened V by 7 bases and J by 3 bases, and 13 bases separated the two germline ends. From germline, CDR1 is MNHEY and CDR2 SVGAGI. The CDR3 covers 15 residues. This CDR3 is CASTQERNYNSPLHF. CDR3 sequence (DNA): TGTGCCAGCACTCAAGAGCGGAACTATAATTCACCCCTCCACTTT.